Each of the 2 T cell receptor beta chains below was sequenced from the same sample in a study of post-analysis software for immune sequencing data. Study-wide results and caveats: About 5 TRBV segments occurring more often in patients than controls included TRBV5-6, TRBV5-1 and TRBV20-1.

For these TCRs, the target antigens are not known. Prepared libraries of TCR beta cDNA carried unique molecular identifiers. A single record per CDR3 protein comes from TCRdb applying MiXCR to the PCR reads. The sample includes 740,000 or so distinct CDR3 sequences, about 53% of them seen just once. The sequenced sample consisted of blood. These receptors all come from a girl aged 5 to 17 with multiple sclerosis.

J is TRBJ2-1 and V is TRBV6-5, with 9 bases aligning to TRBD1. Germline V gene sequence: CDR1 MNHEY, CDR2 SVGAGI. V trimming: 6 bases; J trimming: 1 base; junction bases outside the gene matches: 16. The CDR3 length is 19 residues. Here the CDR3 reads CASSLLWTGAFPSYNEQFF. The CDR3 DNA reads as TGTGCCAGCAGCTTACTCTGGACAGGGGCTTTTCCTTCCTACAATGAGCAGTTCTTC.

This clonotype was seen more than once but under ten times. The chain recombines TRBV6-2 or TRBV6-3 with TRBJ2-1, with D perhaps being TRBD1 or TRBD2 (5 bases each). The CDR3 is made up of 17 amino acids. The germline V gene has CDR1 MNHEY and CDR2 SVGEGT. Between the trimmed V and J ends, which lost 8 bases and 1 base, there was a span of 21 bases. CDR3 residues: CASLGTAKIWSYNEQFF. The CDR3 DNA is TGTGCCAGCCTGGGGACGGCCAAAATTTGGTCCTACAATGAGCAGTTCTTC.